This TCR beta chain stems from a study of long-term antiretroviral therapy in people with HIV. Trimming stripped 3 bases from V and 3 bases from J, with 11 bases between. The CDR3 totals 15 residues. The germline V gene encodes CDR1 SGHTA and CDR2 FQGNSA. Running of the v3.0 immunoSEQ assay took place at survey level. TCRdb keeps only in-frame clones here, not all; method: immunoSEQ multiplex PCR. The table includes tens of thousands of clones, about 90% detected once. The receptor was isolated from a woman aged 45 to 65 with HIV. V and J are TRBV7-2 and TRBJ2-2; the D gene could be TRBD1 or TRBD2 (5 bases each). The sample was unsorted PBMCs, taken roughly 2.7 years after starting antiretroviral therapy. The CDR3 DNA sequence: TGTGCCAGCAGCTTCAGAGAGGGGTACACCGGGGAGCTGTTTTTT. Its translation is CASSFREGYTGELFF.